The rows below give T cell receptor beta chains drawn from one sample of a study of OX40 agonist ivuxolimab in advanced cancers. Clones were read by immunoSEQ multiplex PCR, and TCRdb kept only the in-frame ones, dropping some. Here the sample spans tens of thousands of clones, about 83% being singletons. The sequences come from CD4+ or CD8+ T cells sorted from blood, collected in a trial of the OX40 agonist ivuxolimab. These receptors all come from an adult with an advanced solid tumor such as melanoma, head and neck, liver or kidney cancer. Each CDR3 is given with its conserved first and last residue. Each record gives: D gene, V gene, J gene, clone size, CDR3 protein, CDR3 DNA. A D gene is named only where the DNA matches it firmly. Size is stated for part of the rows, as once, few or many counts, or as a class when the clone is expanded.

NA	TRBV7-7	TRBJ2-5	few	CASSLYGGQETQYF	TGTGCCAGCAGCTTATATGGGGGCCAAGAGACCCAGTACTTC
NA	TRBV6-5	TRBJ1-1	NA	CASSRIDRLNTEAFF	TGTGCCAGCAGCCGTATCGACAGACTGAACACTGAAGCTTTCTTT
TRBD1	TRBV28	TRBJ1-4	few	CASSLVGQGGEKLFF	TGTGCCAGCAGTTTAGTTGGACAGGGGGGCGAAAAACTGTTTTTT
NA	TRBV29-1	TRBJ2-3	NA	CSVEPASRTDTQYF	TGCAGCGTTGAGCCAGCGTCCCGCACAGATACGCAGTATTTT
TRBD1	TRBV18	TRBJ2-1	NA	CASSRDRVSYNEQFF	TGTGCCAGCTCGCGGGACAGGGTCTCCTACAATGAGCAGTTCTTC
NA	TRBV19	TRBJ2-2	NA	CASSPPPHNLNTGELFF	TGTGCCAGTAGCCCGCCCCCTCACAACCTTAACACCGGGGAGCTGTTTTTT
NA	TRBV29-1	TRBJ2-1	once	CSVVSGTASYSYNEQFF	TGCAGCGTTGTATCCGGGACGGCGTCGTACTCCTACAATGAGCAGTTCTTC
NA	TRBV6-5	TRBJ1-1	NA	CASSYSRRLLTEAFF	TGTGCCAGCAGTTACTCTAGGAGACTCCTCACTGAAGCTTTCTTT
TRBD2	TRBV6-1	TRBJ2-7	medium-sized	CASSEGLAGAYEQYF	TGTGCCAGCAGTGAAGGGCTAGCGGGAGCCTACGAGCAGTACTTC
NA	TRBV11-3	TRBJ1-1	NA	CASSFSGTEAFF	TGTGCCAGCAGCTTTTCGGGCACCGAAGCTTTCTTT
NA	TRBV28	TRBJ2-7	NA	CASSSRRTYVSSYEQYF	TGTGCCAGCAGTTCCCGCCGGACATACGTCTCGTCCTACGAGCAGTACTTC
TRBD2	TRBV28	TRBJ2-1	once	CASSLGTSAYNEQFF	TGTGCCAGCAGTTTGGGGACTAGCGCATACAATGAGCAGTTCTTC
NA	TRBV5-1	TRBJ2-5	NA	CASSPGVAGLGETQYF	TGCGCCAGCAGCCCTGGGGTGGCGGGTTTGGGAGAGACCCAGTACTTC
NA	TRBV6-5	TRBJ1-3	NA	CASSYEQGSGNTIYF	TGTGCCAGCAGTTACGAACAGGGATCTGGAAACACCATATATTTT